The source of this TCR beta chain is a study of monozygotic twins with inflammatory bowel disease. There are 14 residues in the CDR3. Germline V gives CDR1 LGHDT, CDR2 YNNKEL (reference sequence). For each CDR3 protein, TCRdb gives one entry from its re-call of the 5' RACE reads, without DNA. This sample's clone table lists over 110,000 distinct CDR3 sequences. V usage is TRBV3-1 and J usage is TRBJ2-7; TCRdb reports TRBD1, a call that lacks DNA to check it against. The sample was blood. The clonotype was recovered from a human donor with ulcerative colitis or Crohn's disease, or a healthy co-twin of an affected twin (not recorded which). The CDR3 sequence is CASSDRVYSYEQYF.